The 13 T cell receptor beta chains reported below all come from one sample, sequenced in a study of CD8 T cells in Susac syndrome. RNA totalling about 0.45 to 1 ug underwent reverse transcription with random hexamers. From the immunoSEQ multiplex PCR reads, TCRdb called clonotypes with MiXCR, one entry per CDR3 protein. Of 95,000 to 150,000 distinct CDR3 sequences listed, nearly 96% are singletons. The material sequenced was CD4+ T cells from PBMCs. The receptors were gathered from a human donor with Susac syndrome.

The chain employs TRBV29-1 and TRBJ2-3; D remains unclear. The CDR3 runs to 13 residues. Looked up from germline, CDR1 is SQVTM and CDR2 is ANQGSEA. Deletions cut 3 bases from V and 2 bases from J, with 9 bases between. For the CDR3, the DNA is TGCAGCGTTGACCCCCTCGCCACAGATACGCAGTATTTT. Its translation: CSVDPLATDTQYF.

CDR3 DNA sequence: TGCAGTGCAACGCCGACTGGCTCCTACAATGAGCAGTTCTTC. It yields the protein CSATPTGSYNEQFF. The rearrangement links TRBV20-1 to TRBJ2-1; D not certain. Germline V gene data show CDR1 as DFQATT and CDR2 as SNEGSKA (reference sequence). V was shortened by 6 bases and J by 0 bases, with 12 bases between the two germline ends. The CDR3 has 14 residues.

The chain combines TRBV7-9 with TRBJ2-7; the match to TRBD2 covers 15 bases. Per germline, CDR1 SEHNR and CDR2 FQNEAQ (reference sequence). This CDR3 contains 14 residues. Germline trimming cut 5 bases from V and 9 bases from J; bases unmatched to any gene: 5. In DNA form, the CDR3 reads TGTGCCAGCAGCGCAGGGACTAGCGGGAGGAGGCAGTACTTC. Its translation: CASSAGTSGRRQYF.

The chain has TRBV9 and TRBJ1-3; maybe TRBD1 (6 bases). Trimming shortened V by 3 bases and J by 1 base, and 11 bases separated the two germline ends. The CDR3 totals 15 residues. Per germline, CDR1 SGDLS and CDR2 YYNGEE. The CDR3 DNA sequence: TGTGCCAGCAGCGAGGGACACGGATCTGGAAACACCATATATTTT. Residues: CASSEGHGSGNTIYF.

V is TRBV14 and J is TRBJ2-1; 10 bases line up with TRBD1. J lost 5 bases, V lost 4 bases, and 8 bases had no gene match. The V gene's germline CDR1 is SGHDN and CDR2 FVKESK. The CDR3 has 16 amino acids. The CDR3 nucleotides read TGTGCCAGCAGCCGGACGGGACAGGGGATCAACAATGAGCAGTTCTTC. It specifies CASSRTGQGINNEQFF.

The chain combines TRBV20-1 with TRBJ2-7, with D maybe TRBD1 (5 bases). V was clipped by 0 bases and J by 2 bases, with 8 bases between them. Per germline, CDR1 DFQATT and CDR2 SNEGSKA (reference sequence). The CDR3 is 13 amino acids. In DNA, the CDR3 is TGCAGTGCTAGAGAACAGGCCACCTACGAGCAGTACTTC. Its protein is CSAREQATYEQYF.

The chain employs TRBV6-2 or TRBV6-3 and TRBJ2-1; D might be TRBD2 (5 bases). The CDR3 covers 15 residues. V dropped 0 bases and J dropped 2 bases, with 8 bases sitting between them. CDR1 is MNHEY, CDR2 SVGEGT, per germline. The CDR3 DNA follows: TGTGCCAGCAGTTACTCGCGGGTAGCCTACAATGAGCAGTTCTTC. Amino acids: CASSYSRVAYNEQFF.

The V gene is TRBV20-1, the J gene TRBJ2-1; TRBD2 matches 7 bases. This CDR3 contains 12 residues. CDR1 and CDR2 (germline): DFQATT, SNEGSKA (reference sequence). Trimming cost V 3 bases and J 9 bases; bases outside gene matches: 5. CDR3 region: CSASGRIVEQFF. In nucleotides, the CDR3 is TGCAGTGCTAGCGGGAGGATTGTTGAGCAGTTCTTC.

As DNA, the CDR3 is TGCAGTGCCCGGGCTACTAGCAGGATGATAGAGACCCAGTACTTC. Residues: CSARATSRMIETQYF. The V call is TRBV20-1, the J call TRBJ2-5, with a weak D call TRBD2 (6 bases). The V end was cut by 6 bases, the J end by 4 bases, with 21 bases between. The V gene's germline CDR1 is DFQATT and CDR2 SNEGSKA (reference sequence). The CDR3 covers 15 residues.

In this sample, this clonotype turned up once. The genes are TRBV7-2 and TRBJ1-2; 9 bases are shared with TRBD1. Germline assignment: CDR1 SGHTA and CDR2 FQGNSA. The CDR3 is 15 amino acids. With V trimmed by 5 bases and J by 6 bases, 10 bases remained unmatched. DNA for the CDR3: TGTGCCAGCAGCATCTCTCGGGGACAGGGTGATGGCTACACCTTC. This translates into CASSISRGQGDGYTF.

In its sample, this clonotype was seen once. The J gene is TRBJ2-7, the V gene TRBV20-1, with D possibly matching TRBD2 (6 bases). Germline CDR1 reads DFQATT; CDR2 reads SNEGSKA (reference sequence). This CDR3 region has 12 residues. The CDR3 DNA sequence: TGCAGCTCGTCCCGGGACTTTTACGAGCAGTACTTC. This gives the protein CSSSRDFYEQYF.

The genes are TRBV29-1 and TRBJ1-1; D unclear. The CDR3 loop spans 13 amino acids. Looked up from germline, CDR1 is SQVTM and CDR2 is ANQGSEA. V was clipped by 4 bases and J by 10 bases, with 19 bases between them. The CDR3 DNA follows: TGCAGCGTTGTAGGATTCCGAGGGTCTTCAGCTTTCTTT. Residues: CSVVGFRGSSAFF.

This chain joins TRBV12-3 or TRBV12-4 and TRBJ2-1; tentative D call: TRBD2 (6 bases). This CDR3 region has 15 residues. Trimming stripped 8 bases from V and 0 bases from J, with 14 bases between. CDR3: CASALDGSSYNEQFF. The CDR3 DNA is TGTGCCAGCGCCCTGGACGGGAGCTCCTACAATGAGCAGTTCTTC.